This TCR beta chain was profiled in a study of T cell changes during pregnancy in multiple sclerosis. The germline V and J ends were trimmed by 3 bases and 6 bases, with 9 bases remaining between them. Germline V lookup: CDR1 MDHEN, CDR2 SYDVKM. This CDR3 contains 13 residues. TCRdb's copy holds only in-frame clones and misses some; the assay was immunoSEQ multiplex PCR. Of approximately 100,000 clones listed, about 91% are singletons. Here the sequenced sample was peripheral blood, taken in the second trimester of pregnancy. This chain connects TRBV28 to TRBJ1-5, with D unresolved. This sequence was found in a female donor with multiple sclerosis, enrolled in a pregnancy study. The CDR3 sequence: CASSFGGFQPQHF. CDR3 nucleotides: TGTGCCAGCAGTTTTGGAGGCTTTCAGCCCCAGCATTTT.